A selection of T cell receptor beta chains follows, all from one sample in a study of blood T cell repertoires in COVID-19. Sequencing was performed with immunoSEQ multiplex PCR; in TCRdb, only in-frame clones are kept and a portion is missing. The data hold about 68,000 clones, with 65% to 90% observed a single time. Sequencing was done on a sample of peripheral blood. These TCRs come from a woman in her sixties or seventies with acute or convalescent COVID-19. The CDR3 runs from the conserved cysteine through the conserved F or W. The D gene is left open where the match is weak. Rows give clone size only sometimes, using once, few, many, or a class for an expanded clone.

j_gene,d_gene,v_gene,abundance,CDR3nt,CDR3aa
TRBJ1-3,TRBD1,TRBV2,NA,TGTGCCAGCAGTGAGGGACAGGGAAACTCTGGAAACACCATATATTTT,CASSEGQGNSGNTIYF
TRBJ1-2,NA,TRBV2,NA,TGTGCCAGCAGTGAATTACAGGCCAACTATGGCTACACCTTC,CASSELQANYGYTF
TRBJ2-3,NA,TRBV5-5,NA,TGTGCCAGCAGCTTCCTCAGGGGGGCTGGCACAGATACGCAGTATTTT,CASSFLRGAGTDTQYF
TRBJ1-1,NA,TRBV5-4,NA,TGTGCCAGCAGCCGCCCGGGCAGGGGACGTCGGGGCACTGAAGCTTTCTTT,CASSRPGRGRRGTEAFF
TRBJ1-2,NA,TRBV12-3/TRBV12-4,NA,TGTGCCAGCAGTTCACAGGCGAACTATGGCTACACCTTC,CASSSQANYGYTF
TRBJ1-3,NA,TRBV6-6,NA,TGTGCCAGCAGTGCAGACAACTCTGGAAACACCATATATTTT,CASSADNSGNTIYF
TRBJ1-5,NA,TRBV13,NA,TGTGCCAGCAGCTTAAGGGAGCCCAATCAGCCCCAGCATTTT,CASSLREPNQPQHF
TRBJ2-4,NA,TRBV4-1,NA,TGCGCCAGCAGCCCCCGTTCGGGGAACTCCAAAAACATTCAGTACTTC,CASSPRSGNSKNIQYF
TRBJ2-5,TRBD1,TRBV10-3,NA,TGTGCCATCAGTACAGGGGGCGGGGAGACCCAGTACTTC,CAISTGGGETQYF
TRBJ1-5,TRBD1,TRBV28,NA,TGTGCCAGCAGTACTCCGGACAGGGGGCCCGGCCAGCCCCAGCATTTT,CASSTPDRGPGQPQHF
TRBJ2-5,TRBD1,TRBV7-9,NA,TGTGCCAGCAGCTTACCCGGGACAGCTGGAACCCAGTACTTC,CASSLPGTAGTQYF
TRBJ1-1,NA,TRBV14,NA,TGTGCCAGCAGCCGTGAGGGGAACACTGAAGCTTTCTTT,CASSREGNTEAFF
TRBJ1-3,NA,TRBV7-9,once,TGTGCCAGCAGCTTAGATACACCAAACTCTGGAAACACCATATATTTT,CASSLDTPNSGNTIYF
TRBJ2-2,TRBD2,TRBV10-3,NA,TGTGCCATCAGTGAGTCAACGGCGGGAGGGCCCTTAACCGGGGAGCTGTTTTTT,CAISESTAGGPLTGELFF
TRBJ1-2,NA,TRBV9,NA,TGTGCCAGCAGCGCCAGACTACAGGGAAGCTATGGCTACACCTTC,CASSARLQGSYGYTF
TRBJ1-2,NA,TRBV5-4,few,TGTGCCAGCAGCCGGCAGGGCTATGGCTACACCTTC,CASSRQGYGYTF
TRBJ2-7,NA,TRBV5-4,NA,TGTGCCAGCAGCTTGGGACTAGACGAGCAGTACTTC,CASSLGLDEQYF
TRBJ1-1,TRBD1,TRBV28,NA,TGTGCCAGCAGTCCCCTCGGACAGGGGGACACTGAAGCTTTCTTT,CASSPLGQGDTEAFF
TRBJ2-7,NA,TRBV27,NA,TGTGCCAGCAGTTTAAAGGCCGACTTTTACTACGAGCAGTACTTC,CASSLKADFYYEQYF
TRBJ2-5,TRBD2,TRBV6-5,few,TGTGCCAGCCCTAACGCGGGGGTGAGAGAGACCCAGTACTTC,CASPNAGVRETQYF
TRBJ2-2,TRBD1,TRBV24-1,NA,TGTGCCACCAGTGATTTATCCGAACGACAGGGGGCGGACGGGGAGCTGTTTTTT,CATSDLSERQGADGELFF
TRBJ1-2,NA,TRBV5-6,NA,TGTGCCAGCAGCCGCCCAGCTAACTATGGCTACACCTTC,CASSRPANYGYTF
TRBJ2-6,TRBD1,TRBV10-3,few,TGTGCCATCAAAGGGACAGGGATTCAATATGGGGCCAACGTCCTGACTTTC,CAIKGTGIQYGANVLTF
TRBJ2-6,NA,TRBV7-2,NA,TGTGCCAGCAGCTTAGTGGGCACCAGGGCCAACGTCCTGACTTTC,CASSLVGTRANVLTF
TRBJ1-5,TRBD1,TRBV2,NA,TGTGCCAGCAGTGAGACAGGGATGACCGAGTATCAGCCCCAGCATTTT,CASSETGMTEYQPQHF
TRBJ2-7,TRBD2,TRBV11-2,NA,TGTGCCAGCAGCTTAGAGTTATCTCGGGGACTAGCGGGACGCGAGCAGTACTTC,CASSLELSRGLAGREQYF
TRBJ2-3,NA,TRBV19,NA,TGTGCCAGTAGTATACGGGAGTTGGGAGATACGCAGTATTTT,CASSIRELGDTQYF
TRBJ1-6,TRBD1,TRBV5-5,NA,TGTGCCAGCAGCTTTTGGACAGGAAATAATTCACCCCTCCACTTT,CASSFWTGNNSPLHF